The next 3 T cell receptor beta chains were all read from a single sample in a study of blood T cell repertoires in COVID-19. Sequencing was performed with immunoSEQ multiplex PCR; in TCRdb, only in-frame clones are kept and a portion is missing. Here the sample spans around 130,000 clones, approximately 90% being singletons. Material for sequencing was peripheral blood. The receptors originated from a man between 65 and 79 years old with active or convalescent COVID-19.

This clone was recorded once. This sequence joins TRBV6-5 and TRBJ2-3; D is undetermined. CDR1 MNHEY and CDR2 SVGAGI come from the germline V gene. Between the trimmed V and J ends, which lost 6 bases and 0 bases, there was a span of 13 bases. This CDR3 has 15 residues. The CDR3 loop is CASSSFLSSTDTQYF. CDR3 sequence (DNA): TGTGCCAGCAGCTCCTTTCTTTCTAGCACAGATACGCAGTATTTT.

The chain links TRBV5-1 to TRBJ2-1; 7 bases map to TRBD1. CDR1 is SGHRS, CDR2 YFSETQ, per germline. The CDR3 has 13 residues. After removal of 4 bases from V and 8 bases from J, the junction contained 6 bases not matched to a gene. The chain's CDR3 is CASSPDRVDEQFF. In nucleotides, the CDR3 is TGCGCCAGCAGCCCCGACAGGGTCGATGAGCAGTTCTTC.

J is TRBJ2-7 and V is TRBV7-2; 7 nucleotides agree with TRBD2. This CDR3 has 13 amino acids. Germline V CDR1 and CDR2: SGHTA, FQGNSA. The V and J ends lost 5 bases and 6 bases, in that order; junction bases with no gene match: 7. CDR3 residues: CASSPPGGSEQYF. The CDR3 DNA follows: TGTGCCAGCAGCCCCCCTGGCGGGAGCGAGCAGTACTTC.